Detailed here is one T cell receptor (beta chain). The V and J ends lost 2 bases and 10 bases respectively, with 12 bases between them. The CDR3 extends over 14 amino acids. The germline V gene has CDR1 MNHEY and CDR2 SMNVEV (reference sequence). This specimen belongs to a study of blood T cell repertoires in COVID-19. Study background: The origin of the acute and convalescent COVID-19 samples was the United States, Italy and Spain. T cells, B-cell-depleted T cells, or PBMCs provided the cDNA or gDNA that served as material.

Original methodology: The authors estimated nucleated cell counts from reference gene primer amplification. Here immunoSEQ multiplex PCR was the method, and the copy in TCRdb shows in-frame clones only, minus some. That table gives V, J and clone size, and the DNA gave D and trimming. This sample has roughly 220,000 clones, with approximately 80% found just once. V is TRBV27 and J is TRBJ1-6; D unresolved. The source is a woman between 55 and 75 years old who had recovered from COVID-19. Sequences were obtained from peripheral blood. CDR3 amino acids: CASSLSGVGSPLHF. The CDR3 DNA sequence: TGTGCCAGCAGTTTAAGCGGGGTGGGATCACCCCTCCACTTT.